Presented here are 21 T cell receptor beta chains from one specimen sequenced in a study of T cell responses to AZD1222 COVID-19 vaccine. Libraries were prepared by immunoSEQ multiplex PCR; TCRdb keeps only in-frame clonotypes and omits some of them. The sample lists fewer than 120,000 clones, about nine tenths occurring once. The sequenced sample was peripheral blood, obtained 28 days after the second AZD1222 dose. Source of these receptors: an adult who received the AZD1222 COVID-19 vaccine.

The gene calls are TRBV11-3 and TRBJ2-2; TRBD1 is a possible D gene (6 bases). The germline V and J ends were trimmed by 5 bases and 2 bases, with 12 bases remaining between them. This CDR3 is 15 amino acids long. Germline CDR1 SGHNT, CDR2 YENEEA. DNA of the CDR3: TGTGCCAGCAGCCTCGGGACACTAAACACCGGGGAGCTGTTTTTT. Amino acid sequence: CASSLGTLNTGELFF. The variable domain in full, with the rest retrieved from reference TRBV11-3 and TRBJ2-2, is EAGVVQSPRYKIIEKKQPVAFWCNPISGHNTLYWYLQNLGQGPELLIRYENEEAVDDSQLPKDRFSAERLKGVDSTLKIQPAELGDSAVYLCASSLGTLNTGELFFGEGSRLTVL.

V usage is TRBV5-4 and J usage is TRBJ1-3; D ambiguous. Germline V gives CDR1 SGHNT, CDR2 YYREEE (reference sequence). The length of the CDR3 is 13 residues. The V end lost 3 bases, the J end lost 2 bases, and 6 bases lay between the germline ends. CDR3: CASSWEAGNTIYF. The CDR3 DNA is TGTGCCAGCAGCTGGGAGGCTGGAAACACCATATATTTT.

The rearrangement links TRBV18 to TRBJ2-7; no definite D call. The CDR3 covers 14 residues. Germline CDR1 reads KGHSH; CDR2 reads LQKENI. The germline V and J ends were trimmed by 1 base and 4 bases, with 11 bases remaining between them. In nucleotides, the CDR3 is TGTGCCAGCTCACCACGTCATATATTATACGAGCAGTACTTC. Translated: CASSPRHILYEQYF.

The V gene is TRBV29-1, the J gene TRBJ1-1; 7 bases agree with TRBD1. The CDR3 loop spans 12 amino acids. Germline CDR1 SQVTM, CDR2 ANQGSEA. V shed 4 bases, J shed 1 base, and the junction held 0 bases outside the gene matches. CDR3 DNA: TGCAGCGTTGGGACAGGGAACACTGAAGCTTTCTTT. Translating it yields CSVGTGNTEAFF. The full variable domain, its missing parts supplied by reference TRBV29-1 and TRBJ1-1, is SAVISQKPSRDICQRGTSLTIQCQVDSQVTMMFWYRQQPGQSLTLIATANQGSEATYESGFVIDKFPISRPNLTFSTLTVSNMSPEDSSIYLCSVGTGNTEAFFGQGTRLTVV.

The rearrangement uses TRBV11-2 and TRBJ2-5; possibly TRBD1 for D (6 bases). With 5 bases removed from V and 1 base from J, the gap between germline ends came to 17 bases. Germline-derived CDR1 and CDR2 are SGHAT and FQNNGV. CDR3 length equals 16 residues. CDR3 protein: CASSLTGTLLQETQYF. CDR3 DNA: TGTGCCAGCAGCCTTACAGGGACACTTCTCCAAGAGACCCAGTACTTC.

The rearrangement uses TRBV28 and TRBJ2-2; tentatively, D is TRBD2 (7 bases). In germline, CDR1 is MDHEN, CDR2 SYDVKM. Trimming stripped 7 bases from V and 1 base from J, with 13 bases between. This CDR3 comprises 15 residues. DNA of the CDR3: TGTGCCAGCATCTCGGGGGGCCAGAACACCGGGGAGCTGTTTTTT. This translates into CASISGGQNTGELFF.

This clone appeared a few times. The chain couples TRBV28 to TRBJ1-2; 7 positions match TRBD1. Trimming cost V 7 bases and J 7 bases; bases outside gene matches: 6. The CDR3 is 12 residues long. Germline V gene sequence: CDR1 MDHEN, CDR2 SYDVKM. The CDR3, as DNA: TGTGCCAGCACGGTCAGGGGGGGTGGCTACACCTTC. It codes for CASTVRGGGYTF.

V is TRBV19 and J is TRBJ2-7; tentatively, D is TRBD1 (5 bases). V lost 3 bases and J lost 2, with 11 bases in between. The germline V gene has CDR1 LNHDA and CDR2 SQIVND (reference sequence). There are 14 residues in the CDR3. CDR3 amino acids: CASSISTTAYEQYF. The CDR3 bases are TGTGCCAGTAGTATCTCGACGACAGCCTACGAGCAGTACTTC. The full variable domain, rest sourced from reference TRBV19 and TRBJ2-7, is DGGITQSPKYLFRKEGQNVTLSCEQNLNHDAMYWYRQDPGQGLRLIYYSQIVNDFQKGDIAEGYSVSREKKESFPLTVTSAQKNPTAFYLCASSISTTAYEQYFGPGTRLTVT.

The chain uses TRBV7-2 and TRBJ1-5; no clear D gene. CDR1 SGHTA and CDR2 FQGNSA come from the germline V gene. This CDR3 has 13 amino acids. The V end lost 3 bases, the J end lost 0 bases, and 3 bases lay between the germline ends. The CDR3, as DNA: TGTGCCAGCAGCTTTTCTAGCAATCAGCCCCAGCATTTT. Protein sequence: CASSFSSNQPQHF.

This clone was counted a single time. V usage is TRBV5-7 and J usage is TRBJ1-1; D may be TRBD1 (6 bases). TRBV5-7 is flagged as an ORF with uncertain function. This CDR3 comprises 17 residues. V was cut by 4 bases and J by 0 bases, with 19 bases left in between. DNA of the CDR3: TGTGCCAGCAGCCCCCCCGCACAGGGCAGAATGAACACTGAAGCTTTCTTT. This sequence encodes CASSPPAQGRMNTEAFF.

The chain combines TRBV7-2 with TRBJ2-7; 7 bases are a match to TRBD2. V trimming: 1 base; J trimming: 4 bases; junction bases outside the gene matches: 7. Germline V CDR1 and CDR2: SGHTA, FQGNSA. CDR3 size: 15 residues. CDR3: CASSLGPPSGYEQYF. The CDR3 nucleotides read TGTGCCAGCAGCTTAGGTCCTCCTAGCGGTTACGAGCAGTACTTC.

The chain couples TRBV5-1 to TRBJ2-2, with TRBD1 identical over 7 bases. The CDR3 is made up of 16 amino acids. The V gene end was trimmed by 1 base and the J gene end by 2 bases; junction bases not matched to a gene: 5. The germline CDR1 and CDR2 sequences are SGHRS and YFSETQ. CDR3 loop: CASSLRTGENTGELFF. The CDR3 coding sequence is TGCGCCAGCAGCTTGAGGACAGGAGAAAACACCGGGGAGCTGTTTTTT.

The chain is built from TRBV28 and TRBJ2-7, with TRBD1 matching 9 bases. CDR1 is MDHEN and CDR2 is SYDVKM in the germline V gene. The CDR3 contains 15 residues. With 5 bases clipped from V and 3 bases from J, the junction kept 8 bases outside the gene matches. CDR3 amino acids: CASSPPGQGYYEQYF. The CDR3 nucleotides are TGTGCCAGCAGTCCTCCCGGACAGGGGTACTACGAGCAGTACTTC.

This rearrangement joins TRBV9 to TRBJ2-7, with TRBD1 identical over 8 bases. The CDR3 runs 17 residues. J was trimmed by 6 bases and V by 3 bases; bases with no gene match: 17. Germline assignment: CDR1 SGDLS and CDR2 YYNGEE. CDR3 sequence reads: CASSARPHLDRAGEQYF. As DNA, the CDR3 is TGTGCCAGCAGCGCTAGACCACATCTGGACAGGGCGGGCGAGCAGTACTTC.

This chain joins TRBV15 and TRBJ1-1, with TRBD1 as a possible D gene (5 bases). The germline V and J ends were trimmed by 0 bases and 0 bases, with 17 bases remaining between them. Looked up from germline, CDR1 is LNHNV and CDR2 is YYDKDF (reference sequence). The CDR3 length is 18 residues. The CDR3, as DNA: TGTGCCACCAGCAGAGATTCTCGGGGACTAGGTATGAACACTGAAGCTTTCTTT. Encoded protein: CATSRDSRGLGMNTEAFF.

V and J are TRBV5-1 and TRBJ1-2; no firm D call. Trimming removed 0 bases from V and 4 bases from J, with 13 bases in between. CDR1 and CDR2 (germline): SGHRS, YFSETQ. The CDR3 contains 15 residues. The CDR3 here is CASSLDSSEPYGYTF. The CDR3 region has the DNA TGCGCCAGCAGCTTGGATTCGTCTGAACCCTATGGCTACACCTTC.

The gene calls are TRBV12-5 and TRBJ2-7; D may match TRBD1 or TRBD2 (5 bases each). In germline, CDR1 is LGHNT, CDR2 FRNRAP. This CDR3 is built from 14 residues. Trimming took 5 bases from V and 6 from J, leaving 17 bases between them. The CDR3 spells CASGPFDGGREQYF. DNA of the CDR3: TGTGCTAGTGGTCCCTTTGATGGGGGACGCGAGCAGTACTTC.

The chain uses TRBV10-1 and TRBJ2-2; D is unresolved. The V and J ends lost 4 bases and 0 bases respectively, with 6 bases between them. Germline V gene sequence: CDR1 WNHNN, CDR2 SYGVQD (reference sequence). This CDR3 contains 14 residues. The CDR3 nucleotides read TGCGCCAGCAGTGGCAGGACGAACACCGGGGAGCTGTTTTTT. As protein: CASSGRTNTGELFF.

This clone was counted once. The chain links TRBV29-1 to TRBJ2-5; 10 nucleotides line up with TRBD1. Germline V gene sequence: CDR1 SQVTM, CDR2 ANQGSEA. V dropped 4 bases and J dropped 2; count of bases not matched to a gene: 4. The CDR3 sequence is 14 residues long. The CDR3 DNA reads as TGCAGCGTTGTGGGGGACAGGGGTCAAGAGACCCAGTACTTC. It translates to CSVVGDRGQETQYF.

J is TRBJ2-5 and V is TRBV19; 7 positions match TRBD2. J lost 0 bases, V lost 10 bases, and 5 bases had no gene match. CDR3 length: 13 amino acids. CDR1 LNHDA and CDR2 SQIVND come from the germline V gene (reference sequence). The CDR3 coding sequence is TGTGCCACCGCGGGACTACACCAAGAGACCCAGTACTTC. Its translation: CATAGLHQETQYF.

Details on this clone: The same CDR3 arises from other DNA sequences in this sample as well. The chain uses TRBV29-1 and TRBJ1-2, with a possible D match to TRBD1 (6 bases). The CDR3 length is 12 residues. Trimming shortened V by 4 bases and J by 2 bases, and 8 bases separated the two germline ends. Germline V lookup: CDR1 SQVTM, CDR2 ANQGSEA. CDR3 sequence: CSVGGQNYGYTF. The CDR3 coding sequence is TGCAGCGTTGGGGGGCAGAACTATGGCTACACCTTC.